The entry below describes one T cell receptor (beta chain). These data originate in a study of blood T cell repertoires in COVID-19. Study overall: From the United States, Italy and Spain came samples of acute and convalescent COVID-19. T cells, B-cell-depleted T cells, or PBMCs supplied cDNA or gDNA.

The CDR3 runs 16 residues. V shed 0 bases and J shed 2 bases, with 11 bases lying between them. Looked up from germline, CDR1 is SGHRS and CDR2 is YFSETQ. In the study's own analysis: Reference gene primer amplification yielded estimated nucleated cell counts. The data were produced by immunoSEQ multiplex PCR, yet TCRdb's version contains in-frame clones alone and is incomplete. V and J calls and clone size come straight from that table; D and trimming were deduced from the DNA. The data show roughly 150,000 clones, around 84% seen once. The chain is built from TRBV5-1 and TRBJ2-2; D not resolved. The sample comprised peripheral blood. This clonotype was sampled from a woman in her 50s in a cohort sampled during active or convalescent COVID-19. CDR3 sequence (DNA): TGCGCCAGCAGCTTGGCCGTGTCACTAAACACCGGGGAGCTGTTTTTT. The encoded protein is CASSLAVSLNTGELFF.